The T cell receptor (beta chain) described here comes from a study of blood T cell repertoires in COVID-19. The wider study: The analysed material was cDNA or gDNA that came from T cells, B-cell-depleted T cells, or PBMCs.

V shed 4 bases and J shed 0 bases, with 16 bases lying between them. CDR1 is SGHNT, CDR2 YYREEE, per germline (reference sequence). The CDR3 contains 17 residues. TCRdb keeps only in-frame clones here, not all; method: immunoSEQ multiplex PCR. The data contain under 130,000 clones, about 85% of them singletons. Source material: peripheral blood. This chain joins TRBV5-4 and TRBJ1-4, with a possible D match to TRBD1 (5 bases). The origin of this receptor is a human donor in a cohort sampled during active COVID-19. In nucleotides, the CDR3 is TGTGCCAGCAGCGATTCCCGGGACTTCGCAACTAATGAAAAACTGTTTTTT. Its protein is CASSDSRDFATNEKLFF.